The TCR beta chain under discussion was sequenced for a study of T cell repertoires in ileal Crohn's disease. About the study: At surgery, 30% to 35% of patients smoked, with median disease duration about eight years.

Points on this clone: The antigen is unknown.

TCRB immunosequencing input was roughly 500 nanograms of biopsy DNA per sample. Method: immunoSEQ multiplex PCR; TCRdb's copy keeps in-frame clones and lacks some. The sample lists some 4,200 clones; 69% were seen once. Included were adult ileal or ileocolonic Crohn's patients indicated for ileocolonic resection. Study findings and constraints: Compared with CD4 T cells, sorted CD8 cells carried more expanded clones.

The origin of this receptor is an adult with Crohn's disease. Input material: ileal tissue.

The CDR3 reads CSARQGADEQYF. The CDR3 DNA is TGCAGCGCTAGACAGGGGGCCGACGAGCAGTACTTC. The V and J genes are TRBV29-1 and TRBJ2-7, with TRBD1 identical over 10 bases. V shed 7 bases, J shed 5 bases, and the junction held 5 bases outside the gene matches. Germline CDR1 is SQVTM and CDR2 is ANQGSEA. CDR3 length: 12 residues.